This TCR beta chain was retrieved from a study of cytomegalovirus exposure and HLA in healthy donors. Whole-study findings and limits: Associated with cytomegalovirus, according to the listing, were some 180 TCR beta chains.

To note about this clone: Its antigen remains unidentified.

The PCR used 60 Vbeta and 13 Jbeta primers. Using immunoSEQ multiplex PCR, the repertoire was profiled, and TCRdb retains in-frame clones only, with some absent. The sample shows around 180,000 clones, around four fifths of them seen only once. Sequenced: PBMCs. The receptor was derived from a woman aged 40-49 years in good health and CMV-seronegative.

CDR3 nucleotides: TGTGCCAGCAGCTTAGCTCGGGGTGAGCAGTTCTTC. Protein sequence: CASSLARGEQFF. The rearrangement uses TRBV7-2 and TRBJ2-1; a weak D match, TRBD2 (5 bases). Germline lookup yields CDR1 SGHTA and CDR2 FQGNSA. The CDR3 length is 12 residues. V lost 0 bases and J 9 bases, leaving 6 bases between the germline ends.